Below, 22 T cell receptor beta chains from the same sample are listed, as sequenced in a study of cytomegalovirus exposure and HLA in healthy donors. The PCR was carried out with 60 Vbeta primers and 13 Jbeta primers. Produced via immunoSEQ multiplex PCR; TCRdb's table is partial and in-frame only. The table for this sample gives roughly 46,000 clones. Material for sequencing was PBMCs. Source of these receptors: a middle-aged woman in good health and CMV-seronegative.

The CDR3 protein is CASRTTGSSYEQYF. CDR3 nucleotides: TGTGCCAGCCGAACCACGGGGAGCTCCTACGAGCAGTACTTC. This sequence joins TRBV18 and TRBJ2-7; tentatively, D is TRBD2 (5 bases). V was trimmed by 8 bases and J by 0 bases, leaving 14 bases between them. Germline V lookup: CDR1 KGHSH, CDR2 LQKENI. This CDR3 comprises 14 residues.

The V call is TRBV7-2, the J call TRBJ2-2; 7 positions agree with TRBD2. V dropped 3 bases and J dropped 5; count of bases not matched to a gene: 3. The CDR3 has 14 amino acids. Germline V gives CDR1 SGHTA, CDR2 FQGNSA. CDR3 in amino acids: CASSLRERTGELFF. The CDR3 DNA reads TGTGCCAGCAGCTTGCGGGAGCGGACCGGGGAGCTGTTTTTT.

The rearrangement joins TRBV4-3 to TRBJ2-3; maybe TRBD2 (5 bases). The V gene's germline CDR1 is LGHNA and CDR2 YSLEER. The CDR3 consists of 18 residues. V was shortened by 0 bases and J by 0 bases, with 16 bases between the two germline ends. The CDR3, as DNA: TGCGCCAGCAGCCAAGAGCCCACCGGTCGGGGTAGCACAGATACGCAGTATTTT. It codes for CASSQEPTGRGSTDTQYF.

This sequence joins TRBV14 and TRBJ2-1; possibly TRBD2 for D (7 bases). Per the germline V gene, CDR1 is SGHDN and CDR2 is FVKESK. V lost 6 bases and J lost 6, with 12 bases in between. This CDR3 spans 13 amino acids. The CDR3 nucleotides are TGTGCCAGCAGTAAAGGGGGGGGCAATGAGCAGTTCTTC. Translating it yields CASSKGGGNEQFF. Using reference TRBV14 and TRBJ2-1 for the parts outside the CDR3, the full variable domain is EAGVTQFPSHSVIEKGQTVTLRCDPISGHDNLYWYRRVMGKEIKFLLHFVKESKQDESGMPNNRFLAERTGGTYSTLKVQPAELEDSGVYFCASSKGGGNEQFFGPGTRLTVL.

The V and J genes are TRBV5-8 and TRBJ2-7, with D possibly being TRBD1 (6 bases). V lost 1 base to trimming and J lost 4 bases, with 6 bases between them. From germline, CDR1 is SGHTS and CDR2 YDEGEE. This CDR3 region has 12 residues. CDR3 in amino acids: CASSLTGYEQYF. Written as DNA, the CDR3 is TGTGCCAGCAGCTTGACAGGGTACGAGCAGTACTTC. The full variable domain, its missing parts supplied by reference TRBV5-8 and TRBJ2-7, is EAGVTQSPTHLIKTRGQQATLRCSPISGHTSVYWYQQALGLGLQFLLWYDEGEERNRGNFPPRFSGRQFPNYSSELNVNALELEDSALYLCASSLTGYEQYFGPGTRLTVT.

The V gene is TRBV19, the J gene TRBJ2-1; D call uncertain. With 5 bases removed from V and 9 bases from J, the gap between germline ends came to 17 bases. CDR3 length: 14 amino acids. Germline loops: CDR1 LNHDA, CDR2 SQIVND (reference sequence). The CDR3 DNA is TGTGCCAGTAGTGGTCTAGAATTGCCCACTGAGCAGTTCTTC. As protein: CASSGLELPTEQFF.

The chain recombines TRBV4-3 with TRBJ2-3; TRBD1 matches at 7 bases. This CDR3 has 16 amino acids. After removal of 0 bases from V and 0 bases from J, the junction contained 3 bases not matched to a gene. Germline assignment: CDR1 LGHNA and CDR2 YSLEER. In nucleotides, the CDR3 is TGCGCCAGCAGCCAAGACGACAGGGTTAGCACAGATACGCAGTATTTT. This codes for CASSQDDRVSTDTQYF.

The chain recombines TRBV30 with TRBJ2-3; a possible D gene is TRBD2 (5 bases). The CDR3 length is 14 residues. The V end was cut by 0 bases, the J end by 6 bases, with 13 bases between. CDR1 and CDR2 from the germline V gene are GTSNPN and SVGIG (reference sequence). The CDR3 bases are TGTGCCTGGAGTGTAGGTTCGGGAACGGATACGCAGTATTTT. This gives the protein CAWSVGSGTDTQYF.

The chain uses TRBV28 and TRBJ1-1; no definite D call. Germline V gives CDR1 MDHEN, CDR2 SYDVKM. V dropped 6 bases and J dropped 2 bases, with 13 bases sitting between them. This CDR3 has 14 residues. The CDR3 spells CASSPRGSNTEAFF. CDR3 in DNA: TGTGCCAGCAGCCCCCGAGGCTCTAACACTGAAGCTTTCTTT.

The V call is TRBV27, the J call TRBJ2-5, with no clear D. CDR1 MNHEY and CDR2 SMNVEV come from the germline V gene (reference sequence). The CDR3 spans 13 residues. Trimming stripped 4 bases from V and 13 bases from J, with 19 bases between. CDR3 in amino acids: CASSWSERPPRYF. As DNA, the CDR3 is TGTGCCAGCAGTTGGAGCGAGCGACCCCCTCGGTACTTC.

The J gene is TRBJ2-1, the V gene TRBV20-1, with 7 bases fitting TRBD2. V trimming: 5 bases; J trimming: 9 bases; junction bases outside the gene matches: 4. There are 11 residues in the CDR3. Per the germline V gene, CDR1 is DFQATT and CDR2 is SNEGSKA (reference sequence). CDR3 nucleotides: TGCAGTGCTGGGACTAACAGTGAGCAGTTCTTC. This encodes CSAGTNSEQFF.

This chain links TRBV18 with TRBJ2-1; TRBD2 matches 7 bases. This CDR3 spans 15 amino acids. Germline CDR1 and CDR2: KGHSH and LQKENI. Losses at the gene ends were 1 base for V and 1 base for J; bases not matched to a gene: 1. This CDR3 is CASSPRRESYNEQFF. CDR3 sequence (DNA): TGTGCCAGCTCACCACGGCGGGAGTCCTACAATGAGCAGTTCTTC.

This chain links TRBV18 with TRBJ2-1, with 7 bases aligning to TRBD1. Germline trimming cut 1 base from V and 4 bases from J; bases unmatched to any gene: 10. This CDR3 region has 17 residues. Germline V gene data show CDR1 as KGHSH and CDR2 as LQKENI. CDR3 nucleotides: TGTGCCAGCTCACCACGTGAAAGGGGGCCGACGTACAATGAGCAGTTCTTC. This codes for CASSPRERGPTYNEQFF.

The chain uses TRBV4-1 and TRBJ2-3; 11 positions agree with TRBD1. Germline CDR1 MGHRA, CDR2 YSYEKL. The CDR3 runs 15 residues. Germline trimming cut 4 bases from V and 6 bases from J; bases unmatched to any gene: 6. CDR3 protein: CASSPDRGRMDTQYF. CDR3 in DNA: TGCGCCAGCAGCCCGGACAGGGGGCGGATGGATACGCAGTATTTT.

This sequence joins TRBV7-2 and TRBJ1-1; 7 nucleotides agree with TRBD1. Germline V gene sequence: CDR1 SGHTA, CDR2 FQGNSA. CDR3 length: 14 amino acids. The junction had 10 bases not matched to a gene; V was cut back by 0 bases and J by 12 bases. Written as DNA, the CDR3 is TGTGCCAGCAGCTTAGCCCCGGGACAGCTGGGCCCTTTCTTT. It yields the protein CASSLAPGQLGPFF.

The CDR3 nucleotides read TGTGCCAGCAGCCAAGTAGTGACCGGCGGGGACTATGGCTACACCTTC. Encoded protein: CASSQVVTGGDYGYTF. This sequence joins TRBV4-2 and TRBJ1-2; no clear D. This CDR3 comprises 16 residues. V dropped 1 base and J dropped 3 bases, with 15 bases sitting between them. Germline CDR1 reads LGHNA; CDR2 reads YNFKEQ.

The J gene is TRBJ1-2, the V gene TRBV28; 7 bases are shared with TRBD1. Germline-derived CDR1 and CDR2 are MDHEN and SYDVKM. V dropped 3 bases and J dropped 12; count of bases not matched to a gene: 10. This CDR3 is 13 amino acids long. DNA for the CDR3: TGTGCCAGCAGTTTGGGGACAGCCTTGGCCGACACCTTC. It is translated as CASSLGTALADTF.

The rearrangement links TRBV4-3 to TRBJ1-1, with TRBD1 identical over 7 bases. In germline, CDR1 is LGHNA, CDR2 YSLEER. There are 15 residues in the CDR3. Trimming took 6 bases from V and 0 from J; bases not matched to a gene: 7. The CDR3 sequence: CASSYTGTVNTEAFF. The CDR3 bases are TGCGCCAGCAGTTACACCGGGACAGTGAACACTGAAGCTTTCTTT.

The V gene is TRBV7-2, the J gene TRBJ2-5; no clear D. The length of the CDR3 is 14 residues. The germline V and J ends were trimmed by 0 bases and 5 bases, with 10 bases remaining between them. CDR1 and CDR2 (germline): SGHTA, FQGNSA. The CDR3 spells CASSLALYGETQYF. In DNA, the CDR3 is TGTGCCAGCAGCTTAGCCTTGTACGGGGAGACCCAGTACTTC.

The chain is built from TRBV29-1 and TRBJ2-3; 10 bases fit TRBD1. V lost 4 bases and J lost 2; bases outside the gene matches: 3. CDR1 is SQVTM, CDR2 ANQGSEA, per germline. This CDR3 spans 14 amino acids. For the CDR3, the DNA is TGCAGCGTTGCCGGGACAGGGGACACAGATACGCAGTATTTT. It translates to CSVAGTGDTDTQYF.

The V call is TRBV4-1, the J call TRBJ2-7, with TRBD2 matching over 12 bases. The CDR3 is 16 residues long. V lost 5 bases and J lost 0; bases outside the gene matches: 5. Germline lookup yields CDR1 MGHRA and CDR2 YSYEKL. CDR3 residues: CASSVTSGRLSYEQYF. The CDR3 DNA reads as TGCGCCAGCAGCGTTACTAGCGGGAGGCTCTCCTACGAGCAGTACTTC.

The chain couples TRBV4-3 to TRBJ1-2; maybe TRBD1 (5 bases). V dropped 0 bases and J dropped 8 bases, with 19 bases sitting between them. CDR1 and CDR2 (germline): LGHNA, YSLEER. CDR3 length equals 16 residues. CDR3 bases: TGCGCCAGCAGCCAAGACTTCGAATCGGGACTCGGGGGCTACACCTTC. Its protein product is CASSQDFESGLGGYTF.